A single sample is the source of the 31 T cell receptor beta chains below, sequenced in a study of CD8+ T cells in alopecia areata. The treatment: oral pan-JAK inhibitor, 5-10 mg twice daily. Sequencing relied on a cDNA template that was reverse transcribed from extracted RNA. Sequencing was performed with immunoSEQ multiplex PCR; in TCRdb, only in-frame clones are kept and a portion is missing. The table has 130,000 or so clones, about 88% seen once. Sequenced material: CD8+ T cells sorted from blood, taken at week 4, from a patient treated with tofacitinib. These TCRs come from a human donor with alopecia areata.

This clone came up once. The chain is built from TRBV27 and TRBJ2-7; TRBD1 matches 8 bases. Germline V CDR1 and CDR2: MNHEY, SMNVEV (reference sequence). V trimming: 6 bases; J trimming: 5 bases; junction bases outside the gene matches: 9. The CDR3 has 14 residues. The CDR3 region is CASSPSGTGDEQYF. Here the CDR3 DNA reads TGTGCCAGCAGCCCCTCGGGGACAGGAGACGAGCAGTACTTC.

The chain uses TRBV29-1 and TRBJ2-1, with 7 bases matching TRBD1. The J segment lost 6 bases and the V segment lost 3 bases, leaving 5 bases of the junction unmatched. The germline CDR1 and CDR2 sequences are SQVTM and ANQGSEA. The CDR3 extends over 13 amino acids. CDR3 DNA sequence: TGCAGCGTTGATAGGGACAGCCTCAATGAGCAGTTCTTC. It yields the protein CSVDRDSLNEQFF.

This chain links TRBV19 with TRBJ2-3; D is perhaps TRBD1 (6 bases). V was shortened by 11 bases and J by 2 bases, with 14 bases between the two germline ends. Germline V lookup: CDR1 LNHDA, CDR2 SQIVND (reference sequence). The CDR3 covers 13 residues. The CDR3 nucleotides are TGTGCCGCCAGGGGACCTACCACAGATACGCAGTATTTT. Protein sequence: CAARGPTTDTQYF. The full variable domain, with the rest looked up from reference TRBV19 and TRBJ2-3, is DGGITQSPKYLFRKEGQNVTLSCEQNLNHDAMYWYRQDPGQGLRLIYYSQIVNDFQKGDIAEGYSVSREKKESFPLTVTSAQKNPTAFYLCAARGPTTDTQYFGPGTRLTVL.

This sequence joins TRBV6-6 and TRBJ2-1; D is uncertain. CDR3 length: 11 residues. Trimming cost V 8 bases and J 6 bases, with 8 bases left between them. CDR1 MNHNY and CDR2 SVGAGI come from the germline V gene (reference sequence). The CDR3 DNA sequence: TGTGCCAGCTCGGTAGGCAATGAGCAGTTCTTC. It encodes CASSVGNEQFF.

This chain links TRBV19 with TRBJ2-1, with 9 positions matching TRBD2. This CDR3 region has 15 residues. Unmatched junction bases numbered 9, after V lost 3 bases and J lost 9 bases. Germline loops: CDR1 LNHDA, CDR2 SQIVND (reference sequence). The CDR3 spells CASSILAGVYGEQFF. The DNA for the CDR3 is TGTGCCAGTAGTATTTTAGCGGGGGTGTATGGTGAGCAGTTCTTC.

This chain joins TRBV6-5 and TRBJ2-7; 7 bases agree with TRBD1. Per germline, CDR1 MNHEY and CDR2 SVGAGI. This CDR3 is built from 13 residues. V shed 5 bases, J shed 3 bases, and the junction held 4 bases outside the gene matches. CDR3 protein: CASSPGGHYEQYF. The CDR3 DNA follows: TGTGCCAGCAGTCCAGGGGGTCACTACGAGCAGTACTTC.

This chain joins TRBV7-8 and TRBJ1-4; TRBD1 agrees at 7 bases. Per germline, CDR1 SGHVS and CDR2 FQNEAQ. The CDR3 is made up of 15 amino acids. V gave up 5 bases and J gave up 5 bases; unmatched junction bases: 8. CDR3 in DNA: TGTGCCAGCAGCCCGCCTGACAGGGAAAATGAAAAACTGTTTTTT. This codes for CASSPPDRENEKLFF.

This chain links TRBV7-9 with TRBJ1-1; TRBD1 is a possible D gene (5 bases). Deletions cut 3 bases from V and 1 base from J, with 21 bases between. Germline V gene data show CDR1 as SEHNR and CDR2 as FQNEAQ (reference sequence). CDR3 length equals 18 residues. The CDR3 DNA reads as TGTGCCAGCAGCTTTCTCAGGGTGGGGGGGAATGAGAACACTGAAGCTTTCTTT. Its protein product is CASSFLRVGGNENTEAFF.

The chain joins TRBV7-6 to TRBJ2-3; no clear D. With 5 bases removed from V and 0 bases from J, the gap between germline ends came to 6 bases. This CDR3 has 13 amino acids. The germline V gene encodes CDR1 SGHVS and CDR2 FNYEAQ. The CDR3 protein is CASSPPSTDTQYF. In DNA form, the CDR3 reads TGTGCCAGCAGCCCCCCTAGCACAGATACGCAGTATTTT.

The chain carries TRBV6-6 and TRBJ2-3; 10 bases are a match to TRBD2. The CDR3 loop spans 15 amino acids. The V segment lost 6 bases and the J segment 4 bases; nucleotides outside the gene matches: 7. Germline V gene lookup returns CDR1 MNHNY and CDR2 SVGAGI (reference sequence). The CDR3 DNA follows: TGTGCCAGCAGGCACACAGCGGGAGGGGCAGATACGCAGTATTTT. Its translation: CASRHTAGGADTQYF.

The CDR3 loop reads CASSSSGTNEQFF. The CDR3 DNA reads as TGTGCCAGCAGCTCGAGCGGGACCAATGAGCAGTTCTTC. The chain employs TRBV5-4 and TRBJ2-1; TRBD2 matches at 7 bases. CDR3 length equals 13 residues. V lost 3 bases and J lost 6; bases outside the gene matches: 3. Germline V gene lookup returns CDR1 SGHNT and CDR2 YYREEE (reference sequence).

The V call is TRBV29-1, the J call TRBJ1-1; D call uncertain. Germline-derived CDR1 and CDR2 are SQVTM and ANQGSEA. Trimming took off 6 bases at V and 3 bases at J, with 8 bases between the two ends. The CDR3 contains 11 residues. CDR3 sequence reads: CSVLPDTEAFF. The DNA of the CDR3 is TGCAGCGTCTTACCAGACACTGAAGCTTTCTTT.

The chain combines TRBV5-1 with TRBJ2-1; 14 nucleotides align to TRBD2. The CDR3 is made up of 17 amino acids. Germline V lookup: CDR1 SGHRS, CDR2 YFSETQ. V gave up 1 base and J gave up 2 bases; unmatched junction bases: 2. As DNA, the CDR3 is TGCGCCAGCAGCTTGCGACTAGCGGGAGGGGCCTACAATGAGCAGTTCTTC. It codes for CASSLRLAGGAYNEQFF.

The chain has TRBV7-8 and TRBJ2-7; D could derive from TRBD1 or TRBD2 (5 bases each). V lost 5 bases and J 3 bases, leaving 14 bases between the germline ends. The CDR3 runs 14 residues. Germline V gene sequence: CDR1 SGHVS, CDR2 FQNEAQ. The CDR3 sequence is CASSDGARVYEQYF. The CDR3 DNA reads as TGTGCCAGCAGCGACGGGGCGAGGGTCTACGAGCAGTACTTC.

The chain employs TRBV9 and TRBJ2-3; 10 bases line up with TRBD1. Trimming at V came to 4 bases and at J to 3 bases, leaving 8 bases not matched to a gene. Germline CDR1 reads SGDLS; CDR2 reads YYNGEE. The CDR3 covers 16 residues. In nucleotides, the CDR3 is TGTGCCAGCAGCCCGCGGACAGGGGGTTCAACAGATACGCAGTATTTT. Translated, it gives CASSPRTGGSTDTQYF.

J is TRBJ2-7 and V is TRBV11-2; D might be TRBD2 (6 bases). CDR3 length: 14 amino acids. V gave up 10 bases and J gave up 3 bases, with 19 bases separating them. Germline V CDR1 and CDR2: SGHAT, FQNNGV. The CDR3 DNA follows: TGTGCCATCCCGGGGCGGGACGATTACTACGAGCAGTACTTC. Protein product: CAIPGRDDYYEQYF. The full variable domain, rest sourced from reference TRBV11-2 and TRBJ2-7, is EAGVAQSPRYKIIEKRQSVAFWCNPISGHATLYWYQQILGQGPKLLIQFQNNGVVDDSQLPKDRFSAERLKGVDSTLKIQPAKLEDSAVYLCAIPGRDDYYEQYFGPGTRLTVT.

The rearrangement joins TRBV29-1 to TRBJ2-1, with D unresolved. CDR3 size: 11 residues. V lost 2 bases and J lost 4, with 3 bases in between. CDR1 and CDR2 from the germline V gene are SQVTM and ANQGSEA. As DNA, the CDR3 is TGCAGCGTTGAAAATTACAATGAGCAGTTCTTC. It translates to CSVENYNEQFF.

CDR3 DNA: TGCGCCAGCAGCCCCGGGACTGGACAAAGGTATGAGCAGTTCTTC. It encodes CASSPGTGQRYEQFF. This chain connects TRBV4-1 to TRBJ2-1; TRBD2 might be the D (6 bases). Trimming shortened V by 4 bases and J by 8 bases, and 18 bases separated the two germline ends. The germline V gene has CDR1 MGHRA and CDR2 YSYEKL. The CDR3 loop spans 15 amino acids.

V gene TRBV27 combines with J gene TRBJ2-7; a possible D gene is TRBD2 (7 bases). The CDR3 runs 18 residues. V lost 2 bases and J lost 3, with 23 bases in between. CDR1 and CDR2 (germline): MNHEY, SMNVEV (reference sequence). CDR3 in amino acids: CASSLMGGAGSFDYEQYF. CDR3 DNA sequence: TGTGCCAGCAGTTTAATGGGGGGGGCGGGGTCTTTTGACTACGAGCAGTACTTC.

The V and J genes are TRBV30 and TRBJ1-5, with TRBD1 as a possible D gene (6 bases). Per the germline V gene, CDR1 is GTSNPN and CDR2 is SVGIG (reference sequence). Trimming pared 2 bases from V and 0 bases from J, leaving 11 bases between. CDR3 size: 15 residues. The CDR3 nucleotides are TGTGCCTGGAGTACAGGGATGGCTAGCAATCAGCCCCAGCATTTT. Encoded protein: CAWSTGMASNQPQHF.

This clone was seen only a few times. V usage is TRBV29-1 and J usage is TRBJ2-1; 8 bases match TRBD2. Germline trimming cut 3 bases from V and 1 base from J; bases unmatched to any gene: 5. CDR3 size: 15 residues. CDR1 and CDR2 from the germline V gene are SQVTM and ANQGSEA. CDR3 nucleotide sequence: TGCAGCGTTGATCGGGAGGGAACGTCCTACAATGAGCAGTTCTTC. This encodes CSVDREGTSYNEQFF.

The genes are TRBV27 and TRBJ2-7, with a possible D match to TRBD1 (5 bases). The germline V gene encodes CDR1 MNHEY and CDR2 SMNVEV (reference sequence). The CDR3 spans 12 residues. Trimming took off 4 bases at V and 6 bases at J, with 10 bases between the two ends. The CDR3 loop reads CASSSSGPEQYF. DNA for the CDR3: TGTGCCAGCAGTTCCTCAGGGCCCGAGCAGTACTTC.

The chain employs TRBV4-1 and TRBJ2-7; D is ambiguous. Germline V gene lookup returns CDR1 MGHRA and CDR2 YSYEKL. Trimming took off 5 bases at V and 3 bases at J, with 14 bases between the two ends. This CDR3 spans 14 amino acids. The CDR3 sequence is CASSSSLSNYEQYF. CDR3 DNA sequence: TGCGCCAGCAGCTCGTCTCTCAGCAACTACGAGCAGTACTTC.

The CDR3 DNA reads as TGTGCCAGCAGCATCGGTCCAATGGACATTCAGTACTTC. Translated: CASSIGPMDIQYF. The chain carries TRBV11-2 and TRBJ2-4; D remains ambiguous. This CDR3 is 13 amino acids long. Germline-derived CDR1 and CDR2 are SGHAT and FQNNGV. Trimming pared 5 bases from V and 8 bases from J, leaving 13 bases between.

V is TRBV30 and J is TRBJ1-1; perhaps TRBD1 as D (6 bases). Between the trimmed V and J ends, which lost 2 bases and 4 bases, there was a span of 8 bases. This CDR3 spans 12 amino acids. Germline CDR1 GTSNPN, CDR2 SVGIG (reference sequence). The DNA for the CDR3 is TGTGCCTGGAGTTTGGGGGCCACTGAAGCTTTCTTT. Its translation is CAWSLGATEAFF.

V is TRBV5-6 and J is TRBJ2-7; D is perhaps TRBD1 or TRBD2 (5 bases each). This CDR3 comprises 14 residues. V shed 6 bases and J shed 4 bases, with 17 bases lying between them. Looked up from germline, CDR1 is SGHDT and CDR2 is YYEEEE. In DNA form, the CDR3 reads TGTGCCAGCACCTCCGGGACGGCTCTGTACGAGCAGTACTTC. As protein: CASTSGTALYEQYF. The variable domain in full, with the rest retrieved from reference TRBV5-6 and TRBJ2-7, is DAGVTQSPTHLIKTRGQQVTLRCSPKSGHDTVSWYQQALGQGPQFIFQYYEEEERQRGNFPDRFSGHQFPNYSSELNVNALLLGDSALYLCASTSGTALYEQYFGPGTRLTVT.

The chain joins TRBV4-2 to TRBJ2-1; D gene unclear. This CDR3 comprises 15 residues. Germline-derived CDR1 and CDR2 are LGHNA and YNFKEQ. V was shortened by 5 bases and J by 1 base, with 12 bases between the two germline ends. The CDR3 region is CASSFHVDSYNEQFF. CDR3 coding DNA: TGTGCCAGCAGCTTCCACGTTGATTCCTACAATGAGCAGTTCTTC.

The rearrangement links TRBV5-1 to TRBJ1-1; the D is unclear. The germline V gene has CDR1 SGHRS and CDR2 YFSETQ. Trimming shortened V by 4 bases and J by 0 bases, and 13 bases separated the two germline ends. CDR3 size: 15 residues. CDR3 in amino acids: CASSQGRGLNTEAFF. CDR3 DNA: TGCGCCAGCAGCCAAGGCCGGGGATTGAACACTGAAGCTTTCTTT.

The chain employs TRBV30 and TRBJ2-1; 7 nucleotides agree with TRBD1. In germline, CDR1 is GTSNPN, CDR2 SVGIG (reference sequence). J was trimmed by 3 bases and V by 1 base; bases with no gene match: 12. The CDR3 loop spans 17 amino acids. CDR3 amino acids: CAWSGRQGKILYNEQFF. Here the CDR3 DNA reads TGTGCCTGGAGTGGGCGACAGGGAAAAATCCTCTACAATGAGCAGTTCTTC.

The chain is built from TRBV11-2 and TRBJ2-5; D perhaps matches TRBD1 (5 bases). Trimming removed 5 bases from V and 1 base from J, with 11 bases in between. In germline, CDR1 is SGHAT, CDR2 FQNNGV. The CDR3 length is 14 residues. CDR3 in DNA: TGTGCCAGCAGCCGACAGCGTACCCAAGAGACCCAGTACTTC. Its protein product is CASSRQRTQETQYF.

The CDR3 coding sequence is TGCGCCAGCAGCCTTTGGACGGTGGGGGAGCAGTACTTC. It encodes CASSLWTVGEQYF. V is TRBV10-2 and J is TRBJ2-7; D is unclear. Germline CDR1 and CDR2: WSHSY and SAAADI. V shed 6 bases and J shed 7 bases, with 16 bases lying between them. The CDR3 spans 13 residues.